Detailed here is one TCR beta chain. What it binds is not known. Preparing the TCRbeta library involved the use of unique molecular identifiers. TCRdb passed the PCR reads through MiXCR, listing each CDR3 protein once. The sample records hundreds of thousands of distinct CDR3 sequences, 16% being singletons. The J segment lost 2 bases and the V segment lost 6 bases, leaving 9 bases of the junction unmatched. The CDR3 sequence is 16 residues long. Germline CDR1 reads MNHEY; CDR2 reads SMNVEV (reference sequence). This record belongs to a study of T-cell reconstitution after alpha-beta-depleted transplantation in children. The study's findings and limits: Surviving recipient T cells and intrathymic progenitors accounted for some patients' high TCRbeta diversity at day 60.

The sample in question was PBMCs, mostly from graft donor cells, obtained 360 days after TCRalphabeta/CD19-depleted stem cell transplant. This sequence was found in a male patient between 5 and 17 years old who had a stem cell transplant for acute lymphoblastic leukemia, so the T cells may come from the graft donor. The V call is TRBV27, the J call TRBJ1-5; 8 nucleotides align to TRBD1. The CDR3 bases are TGTGCCAGCAGGGCTCAGGGGGCGAGTGGCAATCAGCCCCAGCATTTT. It translates to CASRAQGASGNQPQHF.